Here is one T cell receptor (beta chain) with its context. As yet, its antigen is unknown. The data derive from a study of siplizumab effects on memory and regulatory T cells. Sequencing was performed with immunoSEQ multiplex PCR; in TCRdb, only in-frame clones are kept and a portion is missing. The table lists 100,000 or so clones, 94% of them singletons. Study-wide findings and caveats: Naive versus memory phenotype went unassigned for roughly 75-97% of proliferating CD4+ or CD8+ clones. Suppressive capability of dividing Tregs from siplizumab cultures went unverified.

Material for sequencing was Tregs sorted from blood. The sequence was obtained from a human donor in good health.

The DNA for the CDR3 is TGTGCCACCAGCGGCGGGACGGAACCCTACGAGCAGTACTTC. Its protein is CATSGGTEPYEQYF. The chain is built from TRBV15 and TRBJ2-7; D perhaps matches TRBD2 (6 bases). Germline-derived CDR1 and CDR2 are LNHNV and YYDKDF (reference sequence). V shed 5 bases and J shed 2 bases, with 13 bases lying between them. The CDR3 spans 14 residues.